This TCR beta chain originates from a study of shared clonotypes between healthy human individuals. Study as a whole: The donor group consisted of a couple of women and three men, aged 18 to 49.

The CDR3 runs to 15 residues. V shed 4 bases, J shed 3 bases, and the junction held 7 bases outside the gene matches. Germline CDR1 is PRHDT and CDR2 is FYEKMQ (reference sequence). Clones were sequenced by immunoSEQ multiplex PCR, and TCRdb holds only the in-frame ones, with some missing. The profile shows 1.5 million to 2.5 million clones, about 95% of them singletons. Only CD45RO-negative cells positively selected for CCR7 counted as naive CD8 cells, so terminally differentiated effector memory CD45RA+ cells were excluded. The gene calls are TRBV13 and TRBJ2-5; 8 positions match TRBD2. The sequence was obtained from a man younger than 35 in good health. The specimen sequenced was naive CD8+ T cells sorted from blood. The CDR3 protein is CASSSPPGGEETQYF. The CDR3 coding sequence is TGTGCCAGCAGCTCACCTCCCGGGGGGGAAGAGACCCAGTACTTC.